What follows are 8 T cell receptor beta chains derived from one specimen sequenced in a study of T cell responses to AZD1222 COVID-19 vaccine. The repertoire was sequenced with immunoSEQ multiplex PCR; TCRdb's copy has only in-frame clones and lacks some. There are 150,000 or so clones in the sample; 85% to 90% occur only once, and just over 9% lies in the top ten. The sample here was peripheral blood, taken 28 days after the second AZD1222 dose. These TCRs come from an adult who received the AZD1222 COVID-19 vaccine.

This sequence joins TRBV7-3 and TRBJ2-7; D unresolved. V was trimmed by 2 bases and J by 3 bases, leaving 8 bases between them. Germline V gene lookup returns CDR1 SGHTA and CDR2 FQGTGA. The CDR3 is made up of 13 amino acids. The CDR3 sequence: CASSLQVNYEQYF. In nucleotides, the CDR3 is TGTGCCAGCAGCTTACAAGTAAACTACGAGCAGTACTTC.

The chain employs TRBV12-3 or TRBV12-4 and TRBJ2-1; the D is unclear. The CDR3 loop spans 11 amino acids. V lost 3 bases and J lost 9, with 6 bases in between. In DNA form, the CDR3 reads TGTGCCAGCAGTTTGTATTTTGAGCAGTTCTTC. Its translation: CASSLYFEQFF.

This chain links TRBV6-2 or TRBV6-3 with TRBJ2-1, with D possibly being TRBD1 or TRBD2 (5 bases each). The CDR3 contains 14 residues. CDR1 MNHEY and CDR2 SVGEGT come from the germline V gene. The ends were cut back, 5 bases at V and 6 bases at J, with 14 bases in the middle. In nucleotides, the CDR3 is TGTGCCAGCAGTGACCGGACTGGGGGCAATGAGCAGTTCTTC. Protein product: CASSDRTGGNEQFF.

The CDR3 loop reads CASSSPGTGSEKLFF. DNA of the CDR3: TGTGCCAGCAGCTCCCCCGGGACAGGGAGTGAAAAACTGTTTTTT. J is TRBJ1-4 and V is TRBV28; 9 positions agree with TRBD1. J lost 7 bases, V lost 6 bases, and 9 bases had no gene match. The CDR3 has 15 residues. Germline values: CDR1 MDHEN, CDR2 SYDVKM.

In its sample, this clone was seen once. The CDR3 is CASSPPSAGVSNEQFF. The CDR3, as DNA: TGCGCCAGCAGCCCCCCCTCAGCGGGAGTGTCTAATGAGCAGTTCTTC. The V call is TRBV5-1, the J call TRBJ2-1; TRBD2 agrees at 8 bases. This CDR3 region has 16 residues. Germline-derived CDR1 and CDR2 are SGHRS and YFSETQ. Losses at the gene ends were 4 bases for V and 7 bases for J; bases not matched to a gene: 13. The entire variable domain, with the rest obtained from reference TRBV5-1 and TRBJ2-1, is as follows: KAGVTQTPRYLIKTRGQQVTLSCSPISGHRSVSWYQQTPGQGLQFLFEYFSETQRNKGNFPGRFSGRQFSNSRSEMNVSTLELGDSALYLCASSPPSAGVSNEQFFGPGTRLTVL.

V is TRBV30 and J is TRBJ1-1, with no clear D. V gave up 2 bases and J gave up 3 bases, with 10 bases separating them. The CDR3 covers 13 residues. Germline V gives CDR1 GTSNPN, CDR2 SVGIG (reference sequence). The CDR3 loop is CAWSSGGDTEAFF. CDR3 sequence (DNA): TGTGCCTGGAGTTCCGGTGGAGACACTGAAGCTTTCTTT.

The chain joins TRBV14 to TRBJ1-4; TRBD1 is a possible D gene (6 bases). CDR3 size: 17 residues. Germline lookup yields CDR1 SGHDN and CDR2 FVKESK. V was clipped by 2 bases and J by 0 bases, with 13 bases between them. In nucleotides, the CDR3 is TGTGCCAGCAGCCAAAGAAGGGGGGATCCAACTAATGAAAAACTGTTTTTT. Translating gives CASSQRRGDPTNEKLFF.

This chain uses TRBV6-2 or TRBV6-3 with TRBJ1-1; D possibly corresponds to TRBD1 (5 bases). The CDR3 is 15 residues long. The V gene lost 4 bases and the J gene lost 2 bases, with 14 bases spanning the gap. In germline, CDR1 is MNHEY, CDR2 SVGEGT. The CDR3 coding sequence is TGTGCCAGCAGTTTAGCTTCTGGGGGTAACACTGAAGCTTTCTTT. This codes for CASSLASGGNTEAFF.